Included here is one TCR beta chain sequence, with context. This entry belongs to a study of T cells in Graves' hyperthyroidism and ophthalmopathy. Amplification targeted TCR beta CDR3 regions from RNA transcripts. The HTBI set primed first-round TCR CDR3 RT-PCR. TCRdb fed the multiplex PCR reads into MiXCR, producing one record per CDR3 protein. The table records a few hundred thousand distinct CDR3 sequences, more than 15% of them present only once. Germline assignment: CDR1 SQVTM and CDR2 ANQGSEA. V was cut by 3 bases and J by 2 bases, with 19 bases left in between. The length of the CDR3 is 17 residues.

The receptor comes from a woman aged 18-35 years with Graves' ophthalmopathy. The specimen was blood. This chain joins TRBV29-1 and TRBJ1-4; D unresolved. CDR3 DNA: TGCAGCGTTGATGTTCCGGGGAAGTTGGGGACTAATGAAAAACTGTTTTTT. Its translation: CSVDVPGKLGTNEKLFF. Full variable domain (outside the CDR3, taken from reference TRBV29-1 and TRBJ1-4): SAVISQKPSRDICQRGTSLTIQCQVDSQVTMMFWYRQQPGQSLTLIATANQGSEATYESGFVIDKFPISRPNLTFSTLTVSNMSPEDSSIYLCSVDVPGKLGTNEKLFFGSGTQLSVL.